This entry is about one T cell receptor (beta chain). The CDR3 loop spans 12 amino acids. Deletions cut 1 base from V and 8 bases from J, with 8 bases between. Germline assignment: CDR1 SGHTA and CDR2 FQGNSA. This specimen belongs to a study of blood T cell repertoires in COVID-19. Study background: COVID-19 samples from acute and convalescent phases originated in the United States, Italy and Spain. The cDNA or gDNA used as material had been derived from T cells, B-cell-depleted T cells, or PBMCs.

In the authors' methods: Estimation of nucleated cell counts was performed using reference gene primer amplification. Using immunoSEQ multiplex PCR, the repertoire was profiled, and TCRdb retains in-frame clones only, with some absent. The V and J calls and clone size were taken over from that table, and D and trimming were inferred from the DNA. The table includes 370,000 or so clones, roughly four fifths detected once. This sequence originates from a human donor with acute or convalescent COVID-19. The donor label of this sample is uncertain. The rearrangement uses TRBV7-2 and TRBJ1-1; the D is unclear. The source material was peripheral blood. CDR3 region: CASSLVIEEAFF. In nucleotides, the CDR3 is TGTGCCAGCAGCTTAGTAATAGAGGAAGCTTTCTTT.